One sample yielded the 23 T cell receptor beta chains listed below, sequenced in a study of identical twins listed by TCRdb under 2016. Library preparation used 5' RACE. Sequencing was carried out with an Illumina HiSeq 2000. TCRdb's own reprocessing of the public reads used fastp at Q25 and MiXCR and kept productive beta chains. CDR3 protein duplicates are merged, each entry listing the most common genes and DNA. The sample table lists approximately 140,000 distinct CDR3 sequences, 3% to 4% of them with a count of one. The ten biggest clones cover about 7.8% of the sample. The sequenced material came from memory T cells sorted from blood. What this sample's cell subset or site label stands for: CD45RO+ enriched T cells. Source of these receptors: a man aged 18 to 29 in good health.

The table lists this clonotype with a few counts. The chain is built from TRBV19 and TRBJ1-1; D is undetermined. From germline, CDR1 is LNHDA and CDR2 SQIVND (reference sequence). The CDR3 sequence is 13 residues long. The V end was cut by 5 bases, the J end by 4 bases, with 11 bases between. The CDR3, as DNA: TGTGCCAGTAGTGAGGGAGTGCGCACTGAAGCTTTCTTT. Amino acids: CASSEGVRTEAFF.

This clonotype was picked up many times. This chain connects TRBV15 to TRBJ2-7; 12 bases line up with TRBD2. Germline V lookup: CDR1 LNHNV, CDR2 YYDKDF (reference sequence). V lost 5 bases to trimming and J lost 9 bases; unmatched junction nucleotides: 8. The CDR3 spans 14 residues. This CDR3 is CATSPGLAGVGQYF. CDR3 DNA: TGTGCCACCAGCCCGGGACTAGCGGGTGTGGGGCAGTACTTC.

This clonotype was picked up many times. The DNA for the CDR3 is TGTGCCAGTACCACAACCTTAGGGGGCACTGAAGCTTTCTTT. Residues: CASTTTLGGTEAFF. This sequence joins TRBV3-1 and TRBJ1-1; tentatively, D is TRBD1 (6 bases). Germline V gives CDR1 LGHDT, CDR2 YNNKEL (reference sequence). V lost 9 bases and J 4 bases, leaving 18 bases between the germline ends. The CDR3 length is 14 residues.

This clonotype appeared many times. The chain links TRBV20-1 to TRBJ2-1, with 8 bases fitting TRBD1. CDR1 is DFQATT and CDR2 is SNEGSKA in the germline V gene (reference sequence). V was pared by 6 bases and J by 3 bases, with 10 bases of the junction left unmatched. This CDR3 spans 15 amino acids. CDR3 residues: CSAPNQGAIYNEQFF. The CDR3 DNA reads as TGCAGTGCCCCGAATCAGGGGGCTATCTACAATGAGCAGTTCTTC.

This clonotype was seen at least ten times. The CDR3 region has the DNA TGTGCCAGCACCCCTAGCGGGAGACAATACGAGCAGTACTTC. It yields the protein CASTPSGRQYEQYF. The gene calls are TRBV6-1 and TRBJ2-7; the match to TRBD2 covers 10 bases. Per the germline V gene, CDR1 is MNHNS and CDR2 is SASEGT. This CDR3 spans 14 amino acids. Trimming removed 7 bases from V and 4 bases from J; junction bases left unmatched: 7.

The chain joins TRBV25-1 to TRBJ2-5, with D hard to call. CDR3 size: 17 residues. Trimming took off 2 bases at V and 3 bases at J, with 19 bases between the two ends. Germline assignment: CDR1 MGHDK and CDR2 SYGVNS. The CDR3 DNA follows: TGTGCCAGCAGTGAAAACTCGGCCAGGATCTCAGAAGAGACCCAGTACTTC. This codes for CASSENSARISEETQYF.

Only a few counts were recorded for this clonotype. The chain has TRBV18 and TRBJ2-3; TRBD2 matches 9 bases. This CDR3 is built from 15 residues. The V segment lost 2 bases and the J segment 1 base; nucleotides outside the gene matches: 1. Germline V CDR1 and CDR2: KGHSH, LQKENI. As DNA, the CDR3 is TGTGCCAGCTCACCAGGGACTAGCCGCACAGATACGCAGTATTTT. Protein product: CASSPGTSRTDTQYF. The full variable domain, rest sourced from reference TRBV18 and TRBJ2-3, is NAGVMQNPRHLVRRRGQEARLRCSPMKGHSHVYWYRQLPEEGLKFMVYLQKENIIDESGMPKERFSAEFPKEGPSILRIQQVVRGDSAAYFCASSPGTSRTDTQYFGPGTRLTVL.

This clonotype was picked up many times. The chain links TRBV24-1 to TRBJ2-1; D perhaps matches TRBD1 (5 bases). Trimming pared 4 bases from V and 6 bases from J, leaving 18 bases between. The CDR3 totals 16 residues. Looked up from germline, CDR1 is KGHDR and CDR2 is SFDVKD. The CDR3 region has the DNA TGTGCCACCAGTGAACCTAATACACCAGGGCGCAATGAGCAGTTCTTC. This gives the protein CATSEPNTPGRNEQFF.

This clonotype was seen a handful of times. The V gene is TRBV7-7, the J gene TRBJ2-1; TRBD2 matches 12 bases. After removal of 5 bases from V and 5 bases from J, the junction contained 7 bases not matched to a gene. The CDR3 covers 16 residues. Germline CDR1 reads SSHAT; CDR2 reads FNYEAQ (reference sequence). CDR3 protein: CASSDRTSGTHNEQFF. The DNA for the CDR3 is TGTGCCAGCAGCGATCGGACTAGCGGGACCCACAATGAGCAGTTCTTC. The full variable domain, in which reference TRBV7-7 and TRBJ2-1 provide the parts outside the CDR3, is GAGVSQSPRYKVTKRGQDVTLRCDPISSHATLYWYQQALGQGPEFLTYFNYEAQPDKSGLPSDRFSAERPEGSISTLTIQRTEQRDSAMYRCASSDRTSGTHNEQFFGPGTRLTVL.

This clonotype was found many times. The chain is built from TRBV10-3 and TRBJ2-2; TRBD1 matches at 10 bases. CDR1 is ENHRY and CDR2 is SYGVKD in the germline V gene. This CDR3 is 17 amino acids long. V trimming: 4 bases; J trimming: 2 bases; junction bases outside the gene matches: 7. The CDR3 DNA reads TGTGCCATCAGTGGGATAGACAGGGGGCAAAACACCGGGGAGCTGTTTTTT. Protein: CAISGIDRGQNTGELFF.

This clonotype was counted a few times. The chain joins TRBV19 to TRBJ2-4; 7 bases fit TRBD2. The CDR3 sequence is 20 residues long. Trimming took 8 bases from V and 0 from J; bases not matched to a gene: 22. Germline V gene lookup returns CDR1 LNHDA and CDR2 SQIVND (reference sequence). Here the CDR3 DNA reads TGTGCCAGTTCCCCGGTAGGAGGTCGCGGGAGCTCAGGAGCCAAAAACATTCAGTACTTC. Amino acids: CASSPVGGRGSSGAKNIQYF.

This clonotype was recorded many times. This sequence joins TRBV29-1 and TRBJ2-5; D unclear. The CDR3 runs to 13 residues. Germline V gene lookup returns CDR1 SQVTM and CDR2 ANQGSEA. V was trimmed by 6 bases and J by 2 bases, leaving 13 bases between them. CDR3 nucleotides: TGCAGCGTCGCTATTCGACGACAAGAGACCCAGTACTTC. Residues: CSVAIRRQETQYF.

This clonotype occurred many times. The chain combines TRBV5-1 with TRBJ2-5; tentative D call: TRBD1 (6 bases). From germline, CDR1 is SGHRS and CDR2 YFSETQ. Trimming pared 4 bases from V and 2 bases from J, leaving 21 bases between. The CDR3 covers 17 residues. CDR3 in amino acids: CASSAPRRQVGQETQYF. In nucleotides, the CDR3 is TGCGCCAGCAGCGCCCCCCGCCGACAGGTCGGACAAGAGACCCAGTACTTC. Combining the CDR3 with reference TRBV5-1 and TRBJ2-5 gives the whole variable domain KAGVTQTPRYLIKTRGQQVTLSCSPISGHRSVSWYQQTPGQGLQFLFEYFSETQRNKGNFPGRFSGRQFSNSRSEMNVSTLELGDSALYLCASSAPRRQVGQETQYFGPGTRLLVL.

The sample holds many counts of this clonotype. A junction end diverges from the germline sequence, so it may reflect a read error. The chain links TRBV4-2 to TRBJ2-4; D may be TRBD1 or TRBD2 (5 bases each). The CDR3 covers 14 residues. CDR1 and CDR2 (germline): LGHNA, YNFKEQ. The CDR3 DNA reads TGTGCCTGCAGCCAAGTACGTGGGACAAACATTCAGTACTTC. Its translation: CACSQVRGTNIQYF.

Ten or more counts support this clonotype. As DNA, the CDR3 is TGTGCCAGCAGTCATACTACGAACACCGGGGAGCTGTTTTTT. Its translation: CASSHTTNTGELFF. The chain has TRBV12-3 or TRBV12-4 and TRBJ2-2; D not certain. V dropped 5 bases and J dropped 0 bases, with 7 bases sitting between them. The CDR3 sequence is 14 residues long.

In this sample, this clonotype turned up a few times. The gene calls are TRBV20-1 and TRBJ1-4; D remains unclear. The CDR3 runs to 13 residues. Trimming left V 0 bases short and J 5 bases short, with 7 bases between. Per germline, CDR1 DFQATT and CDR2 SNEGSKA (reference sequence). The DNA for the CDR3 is TGCAGTGCTAGAGATCGGCAGAATGAAAAACTGTTTTTT. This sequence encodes CSARDRQNEKLFF.

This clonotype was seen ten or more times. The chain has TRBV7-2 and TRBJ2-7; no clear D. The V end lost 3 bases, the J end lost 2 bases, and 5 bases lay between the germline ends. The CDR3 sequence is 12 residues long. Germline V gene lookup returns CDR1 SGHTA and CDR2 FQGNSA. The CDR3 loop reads CASSFSAYEQYF. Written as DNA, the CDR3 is TGTGCCAGCAGCTTTAGTGCCTACGAGCAGTACTTC.

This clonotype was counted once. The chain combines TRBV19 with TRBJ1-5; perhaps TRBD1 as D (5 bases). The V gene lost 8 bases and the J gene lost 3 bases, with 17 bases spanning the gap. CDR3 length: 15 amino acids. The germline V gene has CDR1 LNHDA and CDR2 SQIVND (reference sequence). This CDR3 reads CASLTTVSSNQPQHF. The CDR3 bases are TGTGCCAGTTTGACGACAGTCAGTTCCAATCAGCCCCAGCATTTT.

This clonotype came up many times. The CDR3 DNA sequence: TGTGCCAGCAGTTGGGGACTAGCGGACCCAAAGACCCAGTACTTC. As protein: CASSWGLADPKTQYF. The chain carries TRBV27 and TRBJ2-5; 11 nucleotides match TRBD2. V trimming: 4 bases; J trimming: 6 bases; junction bases outside the gene matches: 7. CDR1 is MNHEY, CDR2 SMNVEV, per germline (reference sequence). The length of the CDR3 is 15 residues.

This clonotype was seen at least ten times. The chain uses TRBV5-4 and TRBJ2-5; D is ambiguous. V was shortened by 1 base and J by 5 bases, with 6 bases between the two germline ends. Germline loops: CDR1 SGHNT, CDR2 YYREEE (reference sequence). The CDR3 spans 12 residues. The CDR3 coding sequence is TGTGCCAGCAGCTTGTCTGACGAGACCCAGTACTTC. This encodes CASSLSDETQYF.

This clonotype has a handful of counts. CDR3 sequence: CASSFPTVSGNTIYF. The DNA of the CDR3 is TGTGCCAGCAGTTTCCCTACGGTCTCTGGAAACACCATATATTTT. The chain carries TRBV28 and TRBJ1-3; D gene ambiguous. Between the trimmed V and J ends, which lost 3 bases and 0 bases, there was a span of 9 bases. CDR1 MDHEN and CDR2 SYDVKM come from the germline V gene. The CDR3 runs 15 residues.

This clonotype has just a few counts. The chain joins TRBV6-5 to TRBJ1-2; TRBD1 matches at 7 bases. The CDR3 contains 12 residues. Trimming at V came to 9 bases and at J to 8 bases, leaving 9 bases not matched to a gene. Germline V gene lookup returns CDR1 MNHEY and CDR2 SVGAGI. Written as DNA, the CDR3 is TGTGCCAGTGGAGGGGGCGCGGGCGGCTACACCTTC. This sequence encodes CASGGGAGGYTF.

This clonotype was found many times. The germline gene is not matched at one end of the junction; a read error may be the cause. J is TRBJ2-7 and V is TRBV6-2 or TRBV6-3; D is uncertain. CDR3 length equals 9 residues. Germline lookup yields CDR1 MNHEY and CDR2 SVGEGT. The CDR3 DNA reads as TGTGCCGAACGTCTGTTTTACAACTTC. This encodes CAERLFYNF.